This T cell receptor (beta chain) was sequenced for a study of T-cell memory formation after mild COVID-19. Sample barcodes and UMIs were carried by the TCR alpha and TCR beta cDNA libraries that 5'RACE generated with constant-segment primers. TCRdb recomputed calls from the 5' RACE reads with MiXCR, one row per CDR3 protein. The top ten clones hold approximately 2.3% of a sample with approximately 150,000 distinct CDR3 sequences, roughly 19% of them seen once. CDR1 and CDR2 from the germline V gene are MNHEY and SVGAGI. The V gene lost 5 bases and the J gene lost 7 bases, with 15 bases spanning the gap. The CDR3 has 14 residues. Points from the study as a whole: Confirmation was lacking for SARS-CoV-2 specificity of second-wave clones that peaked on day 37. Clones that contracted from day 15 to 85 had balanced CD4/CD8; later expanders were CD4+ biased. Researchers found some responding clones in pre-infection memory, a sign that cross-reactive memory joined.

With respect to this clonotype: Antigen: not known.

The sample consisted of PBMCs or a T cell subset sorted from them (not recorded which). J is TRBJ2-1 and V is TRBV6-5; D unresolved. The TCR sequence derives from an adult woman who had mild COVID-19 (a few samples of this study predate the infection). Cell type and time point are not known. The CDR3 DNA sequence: TGTGCCAGCAGTCCCTTCAGAGGTAGGAATGAGCAGTTCTTC. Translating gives CASSPFRGRNEQFF.